This T cell receptor (beta chain) was recovered during a study of long-term antiretroviral therapy in people with HIV. Study findings and constraints: Records did not include ART adherence, viral resistance or therapy changes.

A remark on this clone: As yet, its antigen is unknown.

They ran version v3.0 of the immunoSEQ assay at survey level. Profiled with immunoSEQ multiplex PCR; TCRdb holds only in-frame clones, not every one. The sample contains 30,000 to 40,000 clones, approximately 80% of which appear only once. V lost 0 bases, J lost 5 bases, and 11 bases lay in between. Germline loops: CDR1 SGHTA, CDR2 FQGNSA. CDR3 length: 15 residues. Here the sequenced sample was unsorted PBMCs, taken 2 years after starting antiretroviral therapy. V and J are TRBV7-2 and TRBJ2-4; D gene unclear. This clonotype originated in a woman aged 50 to 65 with HIV. In DNA, the CDR3 is TGTGCCAGCAGCTTAGCGGTGGACCGCGAAAACATTCAGTACTTC. Translating gives CASSLAVDRENIQYF. The full variable domain, with the rest looked up from reference TRBV7-2 and TRBJ2-4, is GAGVSQSPSNKVTEKGKDVELRCDPISGHTALYWYRQSLGQGLEFLIYFQGNSAPDKSGLPSDRFSAERTGGSVSTLTIQRTQQEDSAVYLCASSLAVDRENIQYFGAGTRLSVL.